This T cell receptor beta chain was sequenced in a study of cytomegalovirus exposure and HLA in healthy donors. The wider study: About 85 million unique TCRs from HLA-typed donors were held in an early release of data. Study-level points and caveats: Cytomegalovirus association was listed for 150 to 200 TCR beta chains.

As regards this clone: As yet, its antigen is unknown.

The donors gave bone marrow, and they were healthy. 13 Jbeta primers and 60 Vbeta primers were used for the PCR. Clones were sequenced by immunoSEQ multiplex PCR, and TCRdb holds only the in-frame ones, with some missing. The repertoire holds about 250,000 clones, with under 80% as singletons. The CDR3 runs 19 residues. Germline assignment: CDR1 SGHVS and CDR2 FNYEAQ. Trimming cost V 4 bases and J 7 bases, with 30 bases left between them. This chain connects TRBV7-6 to TRBJ2-3; a possible D gene is TRBD2 (5 bases). This clonotype was obtained from a female donor in good health and CMV-seronegative. Sequencing was done on a sample of PBMCs. CDR3 nucleotides: TGTGCCAGCAGCTGGGCACCGTTCCGCGCCCGACGGGAAAATAATACGCAGTATTTT. This gives the protein CASSWAPFRARRENNTQYF.